This TCR beta chain originates from a study of OX40 agonist ivuxolimab in advanced cancers. Study-wide points: Among T cells, CD8+ cells averaged more expanded clones than CD4+ cells.

The CDR3 spans 13 residues. Germline V lookup: CDR1 MGHRA, CDR2 YSYEKL. Trimming left V 1 base short and J 3 bases short, with 7 bases between. This table comes from immunoSEQ multiplex PCR, and its TCRdb copy is limited to in-frame clones, with some not included. The sample records approximately 37,000 clones, around 90% being singletons. Note on this clone: Its cognate antigen is unknown.

This chain joins TRBV4-1 and TRBJ2-7; D is uncertain. This clonotype was sampled from an adult with an advanced solid tumor such as melanoma, head and neck, liver or kidney cancer. The material sequenced was CD4+ or CD8+ T cells sorted from blood, taken in a trial of the OX40 agonist ivuxolimab. CDR3 protein: CASSQGRNYEQYF. CDR3 DNA sequence: TGCGCCAGCAGCCAAGGACGGAACTACGAGCAGTACTTC.